What follows are 2 T cell receptor beta chains derived from one specimen sequenced in a study of PD-1 blockade in classical Hodgkin lymphoma. Described time point: cycle 4 day 1 (C4D1), after 5 to 7 weeks of nivolumab. Each patient's relapse followed autologous stem cell transplantation, and brentuximab vedotin exposure varied. The assay was immunoSEQ multiplex PCR, and TCRdb's table has in-frame clones only and misses some. This table has 20,000 or so clones, around 82% appearing once. Sequences were derived from peripheral blood mononuclear cells (PBMCs), sampled before the fourth cycle of nivolumab. The receptors come from a human donor with classical Hodgkin lymphoma.

The V call is TRBV30, the J call TRBJ2-7, with 10 bases fitting TRBD2. From germline, CDR1 is GTSNPN and CDR2 SVGIG (reference sequence). V shed 0 bases and J 7 bases; nucleotides not matched to a gene: 15. This CDR3 spans 17 amino acids. The DNA for the CDR3 is TGTGCCTGGAGTGTAATTAGCCCCCTAGCGGGAGCGGGGGAGCAGTACTTC. The encoded protein is CAWSVISPLAGAGEQYF.

With regard to this clone: An end of the junction does not agree with germline; a read error may underlie this. The rearrangement uses TRBV18 and TRBJ1-2; D is uncertain. CDR1 and CDR2 (germline): KGHSH, LQKENI. This CDR3 region has 14 residues. CDR3: CASLPPSVNYGYTF. The CDR3 DNA reads TGTGCCAGCTTACCACCATCAGTTAACTATGGCTACACCTTC.